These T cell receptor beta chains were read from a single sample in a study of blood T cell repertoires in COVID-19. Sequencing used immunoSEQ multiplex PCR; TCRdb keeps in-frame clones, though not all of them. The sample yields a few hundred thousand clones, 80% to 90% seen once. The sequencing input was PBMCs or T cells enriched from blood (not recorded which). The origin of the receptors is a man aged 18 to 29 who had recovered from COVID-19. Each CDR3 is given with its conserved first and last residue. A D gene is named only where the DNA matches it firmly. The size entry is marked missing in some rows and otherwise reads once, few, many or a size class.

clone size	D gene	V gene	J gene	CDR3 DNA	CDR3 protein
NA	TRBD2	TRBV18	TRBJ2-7	TGTGCCAGCTCACCACCGGGGGGGACCTACGAGCAGTACTTC	CASSPPGGTYEQYF
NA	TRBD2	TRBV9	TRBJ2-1	TGTGCCAGCAGCGACCGACTAGCGGGGGCCTCCTACAATGAGCAGTTCTTC	CASSDRLAGASYNEQFF
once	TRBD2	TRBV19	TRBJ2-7	TGTGCCAGTGCCCGTGGCGGGGGATCATCCTACGAGCAGTACTTC	CASARGGGSSYEQYF
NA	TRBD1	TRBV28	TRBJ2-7	TGTGCCAGCAGTACATGGGACAGACCCTACGAGCAGTACTTC	CASSTWDRPYEQYF
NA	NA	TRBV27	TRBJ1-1	TGTGCCAGCAGTTTTAGTATTACAGGGACTGAAGCTTTCTTT	CASSFSITGTEAFF
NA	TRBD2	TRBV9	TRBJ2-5	TGTGCCAGCAGCGTCTCTAGCGGGAGAATAGAAGAGACCCAGTACTTC	CASSVSSGRIEETQYF
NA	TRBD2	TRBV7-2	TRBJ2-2	TGTGCCAGCACCCCGGGACTAGCGGGAACCGGGGAGCTGTTTTTT	CASTPGLAGTGELFF
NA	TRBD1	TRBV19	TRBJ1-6	TGTGCCAGTAGAGAAACAGGGGGATCCTATAATTCACCCCTCCACTTT	CASRETGGSYNSPLHF
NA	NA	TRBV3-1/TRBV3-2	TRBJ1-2	TGTGCCAGCAGCCAAGATCGGGTGGTAAACTATGGCTACACCTTC	CASSQDRVVNYGYTF
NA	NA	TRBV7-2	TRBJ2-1	TGTGCCAGCAGCTTAGCGCACCAGGGGCTCAACGGGGAGCAGTTCTTC	CASSLAHQGLNGEQFF
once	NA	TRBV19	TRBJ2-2	TGTGCCAGCTCCCAGGGAACCAACACCGGGGAGCTGTTTTTT	CASSQGTNTGELFF
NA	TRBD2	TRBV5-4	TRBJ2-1	TGTGCCAGCAGCTCAGCGGGAGGTGGGCACAATGAGCAGTTCTTC	CASSSAGGGHNEQFF
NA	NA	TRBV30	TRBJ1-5	TGTGCCTGGAGTGTACGGGGGAATCAGCCCCAGCATTTT	CAWSVRGNQPQHF
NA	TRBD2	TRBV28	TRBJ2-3	TGTGCCAGCAGTTTGGTTCTAGCGGGAGCCCAGGATACGCAGTATTTT	CASSLVLAGAQDTQYF
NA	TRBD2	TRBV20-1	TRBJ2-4	TGCAGTGCTAGTGCGGGGGGGACCTCAGCCAAAAACATTCAGTACTTC	CSASAGGTSAKNIQYF
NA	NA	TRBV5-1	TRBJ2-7	TGCGCCAGCAGCCAGGGGATTAGCTCCTACGAGCAGTACTTC	CASSQGISSYEQYF
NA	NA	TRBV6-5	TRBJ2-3	TGTGCCAGCAGTTACAGCTATAGGCAGGCCACAGATACGCAGTATTTT	CASSYSYRQATDTQYF
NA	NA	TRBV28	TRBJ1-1	TGTGCCAGTATGAAAGGGGGAACTGAAGCTTTCTTT	CASMKGGTEAFF
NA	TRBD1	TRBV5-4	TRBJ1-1	TGTGCCAGCAGCCCCCGGGACAGGGGGCCCTGGAGGACTGAAGCTTTCTTT	CASSPRDRGPWRTEAFF
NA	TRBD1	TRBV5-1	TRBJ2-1	TGCGCCAGCAGCTTCCAACAGGGGTTGCCCTACAATGAGCAGTTCTTC	CASSFQQGLPYNEQFF
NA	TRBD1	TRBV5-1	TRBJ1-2	TGCGCCAGCAGCCCTGACAGGGCACATAGCTATGGCTACACCTTC	CASSPDRAHSYGYTF
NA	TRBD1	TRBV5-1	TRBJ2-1	TGCGCCAGCAGCTTGGGGCGTGGGGGACAGACAAACAATGAGCAGTTCTTC	CASSLGRGGQTNNEQFF
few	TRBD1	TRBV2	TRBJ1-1	TGTGCCAGCGTTACAGGGGCGGGGACTGAAGCTTTCTTT	CASVTGAGTEAFF
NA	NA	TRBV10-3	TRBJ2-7	TGTGCCATCAGTCGGATCAGGGATTCCTACGAGCAGTACTTC	CAISRIRDSYEQYF
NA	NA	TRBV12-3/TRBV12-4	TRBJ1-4	TGTGCCAGCAGTTTCAGGTCCGGGGGAAAACTGTTTTTT	CASSFRSGGKLFF
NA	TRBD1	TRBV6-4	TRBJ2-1	TGTGCCAGCAGAGGGACAGGGGCTCACAATGAGCAGTTCTTC	CASRGTGAHNEQFF